This T cell receptor beta chain was identified during a study of Ad26.COV2.S vaccination and SARS-CoV-2 variants. The CDR3 has 12 amino acids. Looked up from germline, CDR1 is MNHEY and CDR2 is SVGEGT. V lost 6 bases and J lost 8; bases outside the gene matches: 6. The data were produced by immunoSEQ multiplex PCR, yet TCRdb's version contains in-frame clones alone and is incomplete. Of under 150,000 clones in the sample, 75% to 90% are singletons; the top ten hold more than 4.5%. Only one count was recorded for this clone. The clonotype originates from a human donor who had recovered from COVID-19. This chain links TRBV6-2 or TRBV6-3 with TRBJ2-7; 8 bases align to TRBD1. Source: peripheral blood, taken after recovery from COVID-19. CDR3 nucleotides: TGTGCCAGCAGCTCCGGGACAGGAAAGCAGTACTTC. This encodes CASSSGTGKQYF.